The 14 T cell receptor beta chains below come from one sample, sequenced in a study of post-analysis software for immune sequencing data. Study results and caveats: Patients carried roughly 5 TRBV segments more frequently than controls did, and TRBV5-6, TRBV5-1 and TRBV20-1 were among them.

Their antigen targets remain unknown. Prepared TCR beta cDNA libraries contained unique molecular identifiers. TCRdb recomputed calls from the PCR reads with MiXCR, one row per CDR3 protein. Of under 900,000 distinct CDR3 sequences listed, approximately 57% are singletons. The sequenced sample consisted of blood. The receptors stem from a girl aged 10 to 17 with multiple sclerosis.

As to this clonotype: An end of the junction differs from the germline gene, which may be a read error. CDR3 in DNA: TGTGTCAGCTCACCGGGGAATGAGCAGTTCTTC. Translating it yields CVSSPGNEQFF. The chain employs TRBV18 and TRBJ2-1; TRBD2 is a possible D gene (5 bases). Germline CDR1 and CDR2: KGHSH and LQKENI. The CDR3 has 11 residues.

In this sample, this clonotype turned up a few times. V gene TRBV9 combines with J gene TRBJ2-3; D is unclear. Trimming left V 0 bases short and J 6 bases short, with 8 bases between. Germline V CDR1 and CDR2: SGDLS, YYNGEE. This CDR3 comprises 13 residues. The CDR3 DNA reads TGTGCCAGCAGCGTAGGACCTCCGGATACGCAGTATTTT. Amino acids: CASSVGPPDTQYF.

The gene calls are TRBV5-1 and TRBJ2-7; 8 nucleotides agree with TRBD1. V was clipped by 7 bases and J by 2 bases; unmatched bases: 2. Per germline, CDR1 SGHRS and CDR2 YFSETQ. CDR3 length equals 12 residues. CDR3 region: CASADRAYEQYF. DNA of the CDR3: TGCGCCAGCGCGGACAGGGCCTACGAGCAGTACTTC.

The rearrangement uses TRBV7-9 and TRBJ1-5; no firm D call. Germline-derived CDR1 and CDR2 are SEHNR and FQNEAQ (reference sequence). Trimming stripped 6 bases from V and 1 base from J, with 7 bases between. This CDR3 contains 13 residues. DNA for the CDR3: TGTGCCAGCAGTTTGAGCAGCAATCAGCCCCAGCATTTT. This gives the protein CASSLSSNQPQHF.

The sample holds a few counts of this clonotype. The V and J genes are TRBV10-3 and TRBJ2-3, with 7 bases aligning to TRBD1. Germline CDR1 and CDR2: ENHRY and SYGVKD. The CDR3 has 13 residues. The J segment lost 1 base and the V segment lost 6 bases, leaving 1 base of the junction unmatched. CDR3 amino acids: CAISQGGTDTQYF. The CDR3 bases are TGTGCCATCAGCCAGGGGGGCACAGATACGCAGTATTTT.

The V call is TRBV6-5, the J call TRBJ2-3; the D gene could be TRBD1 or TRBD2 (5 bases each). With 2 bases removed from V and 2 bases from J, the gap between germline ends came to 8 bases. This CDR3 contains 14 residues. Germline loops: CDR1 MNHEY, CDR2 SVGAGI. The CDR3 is CASSYLGTTDTQYF. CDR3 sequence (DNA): TGTGCCAGCAGTTACCTAGGGACCACAGATACGCAGTATTTT.

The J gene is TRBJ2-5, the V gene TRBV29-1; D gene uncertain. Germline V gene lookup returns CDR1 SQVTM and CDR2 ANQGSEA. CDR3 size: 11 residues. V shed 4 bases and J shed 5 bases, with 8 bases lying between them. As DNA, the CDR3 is TGCAGCGTTGGGGCCGTCGAGACCCAGTACTTC. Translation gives CSVGAVETQYF.

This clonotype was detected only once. The CDR3 loop is CASSRVTPKETQYF. Written as DNA, the CDR3 is TGTGCCAGCAGTCGGGTCACCCCAAAAGAGACCCAGTACTTC. The J gene is TRBJ2-5, the V gene TRBV6-7; D gene ambiguous. TRBV6-7 is labeled an ORF, and its function is uncertain. This CDR3 has 14 residues. V lost 5 bases to trimming and J lost 3 bases, with 13 bases between them.

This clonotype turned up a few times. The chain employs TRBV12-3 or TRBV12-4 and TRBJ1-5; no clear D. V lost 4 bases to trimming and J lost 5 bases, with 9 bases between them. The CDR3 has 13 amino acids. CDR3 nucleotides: TGTGCCAGCAGTTCCCGGCGGGATCAGCCCCAGCATTTT. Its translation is CASSSRRDQPQHF.

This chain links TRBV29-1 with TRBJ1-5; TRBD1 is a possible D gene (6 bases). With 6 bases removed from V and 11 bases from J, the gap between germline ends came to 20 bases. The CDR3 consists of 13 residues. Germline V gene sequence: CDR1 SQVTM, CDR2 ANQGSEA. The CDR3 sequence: CSVGQPPQETQHF. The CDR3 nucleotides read TGCAGCGTAGGACAGCCACCCCAAGAGACCCAGCATTTT.

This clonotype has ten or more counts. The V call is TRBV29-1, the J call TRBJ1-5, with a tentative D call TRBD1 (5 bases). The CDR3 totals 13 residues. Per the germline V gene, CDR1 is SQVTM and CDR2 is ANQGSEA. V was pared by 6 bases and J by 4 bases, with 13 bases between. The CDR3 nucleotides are TGCAGCGTGAAACTGGGGGGGAATCAGCCCCAGCATTTT. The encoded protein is CSVKLGGNQPQHF.

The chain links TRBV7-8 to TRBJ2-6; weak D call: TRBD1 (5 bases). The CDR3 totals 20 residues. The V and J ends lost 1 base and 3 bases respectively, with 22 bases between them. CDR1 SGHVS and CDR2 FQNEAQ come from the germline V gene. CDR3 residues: CASSLGLRVDSRFGANVLTF. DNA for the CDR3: TGTGCCAGCAGCTTAGGCCTCAGGGTGGATTCTCGCTTTGGGGCCAACGTCCTGACTTTC.

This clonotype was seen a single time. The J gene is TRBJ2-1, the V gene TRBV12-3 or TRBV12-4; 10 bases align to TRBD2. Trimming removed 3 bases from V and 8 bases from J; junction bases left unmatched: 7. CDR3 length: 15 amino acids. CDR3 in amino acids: CASSFSSGGGDEQFF. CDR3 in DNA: TGTGCCAGCAGTTTCTCTAGCGGGGGCGGAGATGAGCAGTTCTTC.

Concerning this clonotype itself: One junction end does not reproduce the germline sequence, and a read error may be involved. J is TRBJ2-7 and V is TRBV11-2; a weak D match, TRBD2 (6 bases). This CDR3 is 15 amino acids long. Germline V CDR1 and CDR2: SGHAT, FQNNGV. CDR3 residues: CASSLGGGNSYKQYF. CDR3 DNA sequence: TGTGCCAGCAGCCTGGGTGGAGGGAACTCCTACAAGCAGTACTTC.